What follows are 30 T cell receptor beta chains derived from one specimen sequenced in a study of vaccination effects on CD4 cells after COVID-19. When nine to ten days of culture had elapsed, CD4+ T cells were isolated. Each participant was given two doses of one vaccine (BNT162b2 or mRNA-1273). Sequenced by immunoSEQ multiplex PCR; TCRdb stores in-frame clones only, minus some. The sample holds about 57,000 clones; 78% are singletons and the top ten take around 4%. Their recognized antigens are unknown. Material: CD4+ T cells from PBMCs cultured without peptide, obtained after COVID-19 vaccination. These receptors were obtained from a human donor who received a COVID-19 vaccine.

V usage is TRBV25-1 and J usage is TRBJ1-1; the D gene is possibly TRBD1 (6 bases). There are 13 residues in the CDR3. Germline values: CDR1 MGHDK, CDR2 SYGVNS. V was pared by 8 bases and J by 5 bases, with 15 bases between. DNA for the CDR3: TGTGCCAGCTCCCCGGGACACCTGACTGAAGCTTTCTTT. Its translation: CASSPGHLTEAFF.

The CDR3 coding sequence is TGTGCCAGCAGCCCCCGGGGGCCCTACAATGAGCAGTTCTTC. This encodes CASSPRGPYNEQFF. The chain is built from TRBV5-6 and TRBJ2-1; tentatively, D is TRBD1 or TRBD2 (6 bases each). V dropped 4 bases and J dropped 2 bases, with 10 bases sitting between them. In germline, CDR1 is SGHDT, CDR2 YYEEEE. CDR3 length: 14 residues. The full variable domain, with the rest looked up from reference TRBV5-6 and TRBJ2-1, is DAGVTQSPTHLIKTRGQQVTLRCSPKSGHDTVSWYQQALGQGPQFIFQYYEEEERQRGNFPDRFSGHQFPNYSSELNVNALLLGDSALYLCASSPRGPYNEQFFGPGTRLTVL.

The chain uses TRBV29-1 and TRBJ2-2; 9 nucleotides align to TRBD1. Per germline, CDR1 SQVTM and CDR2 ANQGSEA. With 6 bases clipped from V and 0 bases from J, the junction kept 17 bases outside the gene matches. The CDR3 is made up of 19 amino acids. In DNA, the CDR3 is TGCAGCGTGCTTAGGTTAGGGTCGACAGGGGGATCGAACACCGGGGAGCTGTTTTTT. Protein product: CSVLRLGSTGGSNTGELFF.

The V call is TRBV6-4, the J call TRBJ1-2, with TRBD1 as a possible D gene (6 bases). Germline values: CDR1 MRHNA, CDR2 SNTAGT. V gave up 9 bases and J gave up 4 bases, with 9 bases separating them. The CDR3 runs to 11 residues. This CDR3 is CARGHAYGYTF. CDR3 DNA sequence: TGTGCCAGGGGACACGCCTATGGCTACACCTTC.

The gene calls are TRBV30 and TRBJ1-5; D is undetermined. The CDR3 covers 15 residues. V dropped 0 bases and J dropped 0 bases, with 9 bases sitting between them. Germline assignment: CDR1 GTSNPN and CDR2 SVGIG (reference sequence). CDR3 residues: CAWSVADLSNQPQHF. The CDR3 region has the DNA TGTGCCTGGAGTGTGGCAGATCTTAGCAATCAGCCCCAGCATTTT.

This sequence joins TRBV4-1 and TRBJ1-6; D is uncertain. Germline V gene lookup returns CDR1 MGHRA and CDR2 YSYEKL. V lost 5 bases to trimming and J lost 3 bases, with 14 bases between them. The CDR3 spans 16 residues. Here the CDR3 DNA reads TGCGCCAGCAGCACAGACCGCTACGACTATAATTCACCCCTCCACTTT. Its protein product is CASSTDRYDYNSPLHF.

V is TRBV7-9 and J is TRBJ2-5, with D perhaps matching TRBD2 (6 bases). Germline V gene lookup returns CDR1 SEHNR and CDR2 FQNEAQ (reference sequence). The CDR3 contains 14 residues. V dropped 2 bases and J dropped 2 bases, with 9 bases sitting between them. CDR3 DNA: TGTGCCAGCAGCTTAATAAGCGGGCAAGAGACCCAGTACTTC. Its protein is CASSLISGQETQYF.

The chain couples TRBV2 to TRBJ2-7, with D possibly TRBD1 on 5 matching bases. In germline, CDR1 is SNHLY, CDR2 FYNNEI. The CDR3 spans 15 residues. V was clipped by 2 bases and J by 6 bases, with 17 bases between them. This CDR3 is CASSERSAGLGEQYF. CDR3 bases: TGTGCCAGCAGTGAAAGGTCGGCAGGGTTGGGCGAGCAGTACTTC.

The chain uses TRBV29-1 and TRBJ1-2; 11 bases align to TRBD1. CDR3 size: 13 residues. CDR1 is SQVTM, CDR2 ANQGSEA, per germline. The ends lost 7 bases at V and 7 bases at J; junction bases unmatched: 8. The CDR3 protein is CSGDVGTGGGYTF. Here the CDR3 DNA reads TGCAGCGGTGATGTGGGGACAGGGGGTGGCTACACCTTC.

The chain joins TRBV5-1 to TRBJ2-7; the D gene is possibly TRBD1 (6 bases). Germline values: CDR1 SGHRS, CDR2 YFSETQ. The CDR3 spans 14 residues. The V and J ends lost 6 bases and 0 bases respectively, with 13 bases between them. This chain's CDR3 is CASKVLDSSYEQYF. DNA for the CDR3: TGCGCCAGCAAGGTTTTGGACAGCTCCTACGAGCAGTACTTC.

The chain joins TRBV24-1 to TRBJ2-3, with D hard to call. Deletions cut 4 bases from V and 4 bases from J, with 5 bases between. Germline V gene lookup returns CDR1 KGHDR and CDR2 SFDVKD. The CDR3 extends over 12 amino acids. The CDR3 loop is CATSDESDTQYF. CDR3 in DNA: TGTGCCACCAGTGACGAGTCAGATACGCAGTATTTT.

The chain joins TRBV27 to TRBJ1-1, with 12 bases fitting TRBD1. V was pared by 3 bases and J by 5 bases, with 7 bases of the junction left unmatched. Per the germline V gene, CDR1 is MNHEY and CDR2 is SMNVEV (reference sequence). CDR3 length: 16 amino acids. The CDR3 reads CASSLKGTGGGTEAFF. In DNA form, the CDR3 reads TGTGCCAGCAGTTTGAAGGGGACAGGGGGCGGGACTGAAGCTTTCTTT.

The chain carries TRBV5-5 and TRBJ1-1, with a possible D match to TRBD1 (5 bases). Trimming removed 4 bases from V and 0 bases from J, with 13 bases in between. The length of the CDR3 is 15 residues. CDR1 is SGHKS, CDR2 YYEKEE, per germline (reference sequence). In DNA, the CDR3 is TGTGCCAGCAGCCCGAGGGGCCACATGAACACTGAAGCTTTCTTT. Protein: CASSPRGHMNTEAFF.

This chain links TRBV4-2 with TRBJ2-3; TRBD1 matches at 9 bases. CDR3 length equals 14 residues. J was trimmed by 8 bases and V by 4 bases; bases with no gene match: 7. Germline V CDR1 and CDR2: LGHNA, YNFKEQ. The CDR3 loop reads CASSPWETGGTQYF. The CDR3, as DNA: TGTGCCAGCAGCCCCTGGGAGACAGGGGGTACGCAGTATTTT.

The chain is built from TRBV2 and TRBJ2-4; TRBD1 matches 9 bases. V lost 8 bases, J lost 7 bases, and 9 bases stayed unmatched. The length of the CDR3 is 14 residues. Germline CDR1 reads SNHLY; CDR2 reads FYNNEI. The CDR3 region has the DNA TGTGCCAGCGGACAGTTGGGACAGGGTAACATTCAGTACTTC. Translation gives CASGQLGQGNIQYF.

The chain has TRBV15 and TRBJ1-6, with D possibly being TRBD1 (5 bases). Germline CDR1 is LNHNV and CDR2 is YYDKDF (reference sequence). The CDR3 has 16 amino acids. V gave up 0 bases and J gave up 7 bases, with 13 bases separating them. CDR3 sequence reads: CATSRDLIGTNSPLHF. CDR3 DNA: TGTGCCACCAGCAGAGATTTGATAGGGACGAATTCACCCCTCCACTTT. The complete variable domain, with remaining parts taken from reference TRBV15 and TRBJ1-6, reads DAMVIQNPRYQVTQFGKPVTLSCSQTLNHNVMYWYQQKSSQAPKLLFHYYDKDFNNEADTPDNFQSRRPNTSFCFLDIRSPGLGDTAMYLCATSRDLIGTNSPLHFGNGTRLTVT.

The CDR3 DNA sequence: TGCGCCAGCAGCTCCGGACAGGGGGCAGATACGCAGTATTTT. Translation gives CASSSGQGADTQYF. The chain links TRBV5-1 to TRBJ2-3, with 10 bases aligning to TRBD1. Germline V gene lookup returns CDR1 SGHRS and CDR2 YFSETQ. After removal of 3 bases from V and 4 bases from J, the junction contained 2 bases not matched to a gene. The CDR3 sequence is 14 residues long.

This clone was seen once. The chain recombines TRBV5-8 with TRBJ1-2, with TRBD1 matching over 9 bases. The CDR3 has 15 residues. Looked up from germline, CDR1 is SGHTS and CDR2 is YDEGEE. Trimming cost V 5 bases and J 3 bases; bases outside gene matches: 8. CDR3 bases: TGTGCCAGCAGGAACAGGGGGCGGGGGGACTATGGCTACACCTTC. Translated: CASRNRGRGDYGYTF. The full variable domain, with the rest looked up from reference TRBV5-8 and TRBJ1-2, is EAGVTQSPTHLIKTRGQQATLRCSPISGHTSVYWYQQALGLGLQFLLWYDEGEERNRGNFPPRFSGRQFPNYSSELNVNALELEDSALYLCASRNRGRGDYGYTFGSGTRLTVV.

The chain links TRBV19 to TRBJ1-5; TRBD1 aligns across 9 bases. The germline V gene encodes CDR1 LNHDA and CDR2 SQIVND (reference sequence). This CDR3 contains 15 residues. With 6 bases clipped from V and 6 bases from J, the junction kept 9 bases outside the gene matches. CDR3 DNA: TGTGCCAGTAGGCGCTCGGGACAGGGCATTCAGCCCCAGCATTTT. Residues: CASRRSGQGIQPQHF.

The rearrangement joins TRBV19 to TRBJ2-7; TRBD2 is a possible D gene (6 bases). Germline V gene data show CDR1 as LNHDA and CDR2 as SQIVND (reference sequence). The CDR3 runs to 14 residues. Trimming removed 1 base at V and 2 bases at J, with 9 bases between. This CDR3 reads CASSIGGGAYEQYF. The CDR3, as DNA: TGTGCCAGTAGTATAGGCGGCGGGGCCTACGAGCAGTACTTC.

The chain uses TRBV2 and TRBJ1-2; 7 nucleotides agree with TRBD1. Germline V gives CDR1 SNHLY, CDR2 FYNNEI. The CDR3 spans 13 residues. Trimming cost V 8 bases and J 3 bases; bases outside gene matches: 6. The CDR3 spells CASGRDSYYGYTF. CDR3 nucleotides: TGTGCCAGCGGCCGGGACAGCTACTATGGCTACACCTTC.

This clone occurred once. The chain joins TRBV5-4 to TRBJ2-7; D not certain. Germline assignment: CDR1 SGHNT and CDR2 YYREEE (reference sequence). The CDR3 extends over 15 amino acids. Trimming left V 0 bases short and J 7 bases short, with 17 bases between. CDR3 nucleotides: TGTGCCAGCAGCTTGGAACCGGCCGAGGACCGTGAGCAGTACTTC. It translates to CASSLEPAEDREQYF. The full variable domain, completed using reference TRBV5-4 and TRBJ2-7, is ETGVTQSPTHLIKTRGQQVTLRCSSQSGHNTVSWYQQALGQGPQFIFQYYREEENGRGNFPPRFSGLQFPNYSSELNVNALELDDSALYLCASSLEPAEDREQYFGPGTRLTVT.

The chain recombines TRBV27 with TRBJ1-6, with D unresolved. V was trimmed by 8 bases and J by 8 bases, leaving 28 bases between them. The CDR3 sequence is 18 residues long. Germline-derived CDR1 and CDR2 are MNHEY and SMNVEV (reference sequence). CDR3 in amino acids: CASPNPPISEDPYSPLHF. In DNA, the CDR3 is TGTGCCAGCCCTAACCCTCCTATCTCGGAGGACCCTTATTCACCCCTCCACTTT.

The CDR3 bases are TGTGCCAGCAGCTTGAACAGCCTAAACTATGGCTACACCTTC. Protein: CASSLNSLNYGYTF. The chain links TRBV5-6 to TRBJ1-2; no reliable D call. With 1 base removed from V and 2 bases from J, the gap between germline ends came to 9 bases. The CDR3 consists of 14 residues. Germline V gene lookup returns CDR1 SGHDT and CDR2 YYEEEE.

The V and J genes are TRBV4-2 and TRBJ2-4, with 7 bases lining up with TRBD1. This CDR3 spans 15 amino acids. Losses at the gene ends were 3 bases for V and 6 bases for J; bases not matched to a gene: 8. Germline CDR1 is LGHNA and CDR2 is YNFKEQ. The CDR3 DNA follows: TGTGCCAGCAGCCAGGAGGTACGGGACAGAAACATTCAGTACTTC. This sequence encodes CASSQEVRDRNIQYF.

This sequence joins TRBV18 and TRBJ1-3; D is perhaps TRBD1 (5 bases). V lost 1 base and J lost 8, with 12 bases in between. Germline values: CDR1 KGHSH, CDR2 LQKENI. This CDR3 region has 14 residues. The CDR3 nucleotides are TGTGCCAGCTCACCACAGGCGGTGGGGGACACCATATATTTT. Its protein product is CASSPQAVGDTIYF.

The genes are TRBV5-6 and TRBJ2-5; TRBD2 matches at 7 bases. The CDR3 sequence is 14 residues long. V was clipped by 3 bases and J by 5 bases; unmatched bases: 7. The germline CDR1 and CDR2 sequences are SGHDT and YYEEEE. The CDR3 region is CASSSKRGRETQYF. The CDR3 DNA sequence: TGTGCCAGCAGCTCCAAGCGGGGAAGGGAGACCCAGTACTTC.

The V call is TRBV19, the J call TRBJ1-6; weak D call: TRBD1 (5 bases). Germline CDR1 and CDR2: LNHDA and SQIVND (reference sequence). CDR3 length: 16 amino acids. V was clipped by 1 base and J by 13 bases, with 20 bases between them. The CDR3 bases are TGTGCCAGTAGTATAGGGGTCGGCAGGGTGGGAGCGCCCCTCCACTTT. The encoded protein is CASSIGVGRVGAPLHF.

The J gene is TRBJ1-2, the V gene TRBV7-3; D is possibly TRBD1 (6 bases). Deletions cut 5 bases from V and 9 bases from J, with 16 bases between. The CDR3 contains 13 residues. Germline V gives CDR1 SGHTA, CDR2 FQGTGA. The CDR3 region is CASSPREGGRYTF. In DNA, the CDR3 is TGTGCCAGCAGCCCACGGGAAGGGGGTCGCTACACCTTC.

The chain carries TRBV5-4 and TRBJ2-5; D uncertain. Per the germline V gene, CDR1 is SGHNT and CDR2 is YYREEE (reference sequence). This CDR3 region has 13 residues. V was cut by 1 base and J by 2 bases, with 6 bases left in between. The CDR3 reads CASSLRPQETQYF. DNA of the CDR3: TGTGCCAGCAGCTTGCGGCCGCAAGAGACCCAGTACTTC.